Listed below are T cell receptor beta chains from one sample, sequenced in a study of blood T cell repertoires in COVID-19. This table comes from immunoSEQ multiplex PCR, and its TCRdb copy is limited to in-frame clones, with some not included. Of about 210,000 clones in the sample, 65% to 90% were seen once. Sequencing was carried out using peripheral blood. The source is a man aged 45-65 years with active or convalescent COVID-19. Each CDR3 is given with its conserved first and last residue. Each record gives: D gene, V gene, clone size, J gene, CDR3 DNA, CDR3 protein. The D gene is left open where the match is weak. Rows may omit the clone size; those that give it use once, few, many or a size class.

>TRBD1|TRBV10-3|few|TRBJ1-4
TGTGCCATCAGTGAGTCAACAGGGGGGGGTGAAAAACTGTTTTTT
CAISESTGGGEKLFF
>-|TRBV3-1/TRBV3-2|-|TRBJ2-6
TGTGCCAGCAGCCAATCGGGCTCCAGGGGTGCCGGGGCCAACGTCCTGACTTTC
CASSQSGSRGAGANVLTF
>TRBD1|TRBV5-1|-|TRBJ2-5
TGCGCCAGCAGCTCGGGACAGGGCTCCTCTCCCGGAGAGACCCAGTACTTC
CASSSGQGSSPGETQYF
>TRBD1|TRBV2|-|TRBJ2-5
TGTGCCAGCAGTGAAGCGCCCTCACCGACAGGGTCAGAGACCCAGTACTTC
CASSEAPSPTGSETQYF
>-|TRBV7-6|-|TRBJ1-4
TGTGCCAGCAGCACGGGACACCTTGCAACTAATGAAAAACTGTTTTTT
CASSTGHLATNEKLFF
>TRBD1|TRBV28|-|TRBJ2-1
TGTGCCAGCAGTCCCCGCTCCGGGACAGGGAAGGATGAGCAGTTCTTC
CASSPRSGTGKDEQFF
>TRBD1|TRBV6-5|-|TRBJ1-6
TGTGCCAGCAGTCACTGGCCGGACAGGGATTCACCCCTCCACTTT
CASSHWPDRDSPLHF
>TRBD2|TRBV7-9|-|TRBJ2-7
TGTGCCAGCAGCTTAGCCTATCTAGCGGGAGGTACCTACGAGCAGTACTTC
CASSLAYLAGGTYEQYF
>TRBD1|TRBV4-2|few|TRBJ2-2
TGTGCCAGACTCCTGGGACAGGGGCCCCTCCTGCGGGGCGGGGAGCTGTTTTTT
CARLLGQGPLLRGGELFF
>TRBD1|TRBV7-2|once|TRBJ1-1
TGTGCCAGCAGCTTAGGTTTAGGACAGGGACAAGCTTTCTTT
CASSLGLGQGQAFF
>-|TRBV7-2|-|TRBJ1-5
TGTGCCAGCAGCTTTAGCGGAAGCAATCAGCCCCAGCATTTT
CASSFSGSNQPQHF
>-|TRBV6-5|-|TRBJ1-2
TGTGCCAGCAGTTACTCGACCGGGACTAACTATGGCTACACCTTC
CASSYSTGTNYGYTF
>-|TRBV5-1|-|TRBJ2-2
TGCGCCAGCAGCCCGGGGCGGGGTAACACCGGGGAGCTGTTTTTT
CASSPGRGNTGELFF
>-|TRBV5-1|-|TRBJ1-1
TGCGCCAGCAGCACTCAGGGACAAACTGAAGCTTTCTTT
CASSTQGQTEAFF
>-|TRBV5-8|-|TRBJ1-1
TGTGCCAGCAGCCGCGGGATCACTGAAGCTTTCTTT
CASSRGITEAFF
>TRBD1|TRBV7-2|-|TRBJ2-7
TGTGCCAGCAGCCTGGGACAGGGTACCTACGAGCAGTACTTC
CASSLGQGTYEQYF
>-|TRBV18|-|TRBJ2-1
TGTGCCAGCTCACCAACGCTGATAGGTAGCGTATACAATGAGCAGTTCTTC
CASSPTLIGSVYNEQFF
>-|TRBV7-8|-|TRBJ1-1
TGTGCCAGCAGCTTAGGGGAGTCGTGGGAGACTGAAGCTTTCTTT
CASSLGESWETEAFF
>TRBD2|TRBV19|-|TRBJ2-3
TGTGCCAGTTCAATAGGCCTAGCGGGAGCAGATACGCAGTATTTT
CASSIGLAGADTQYF
>TRBD2|TRBV11-2|-|TRBJ2-3
TGTGCCAGCAGCTTAGGTTTCGGGGGGGCTTTGGCAGATACGCAGTATTTT
CASSLGFGGALADTQYF
>-|TRBV11-2|-|TRBJ2-5
TGTGCCAGCAGCTTAGCGGGAATACAAGAGACCCAGTACTTC
CASSLAGIQETQYF
>-|TRBV28|few|TRBJ1-5
TGTGCCAGCAGTTTAAAGGGGGATCAGCCCCAGCATTTT
CASSLKGDQPQHF
>-|TRBV28|-|TRBJ2-7
TGTGCCAGCCTAGACCGATCGGGGTCCTACGAGCAGTACTTC
CASLDRSGSYEQYF
>-|TRBV11-2|-|TRBJ1-2
TGTGCCAGCAGCCCCCGAGGGTCGGGGGAGGCCTATGGCTACACCTTC
CASSPRGSGEAYGYTF